The subject of this entry is one T cell receptor (beta chain). Original analysis: Scientists estimated how many nucleated cells there were by amplifying reference gene primers. Method: immunoSEQ multiplex PCR; TCRdb's copy keeps in-frame clones and lacks some. Clone size and the V and J calls come from that table; the DNA yielded D and trimming. The profile shows about 230,000 clones, over 80% of them singletons. These data belong to a study of blood T cell repertoires in COVID-19. CDR1 is MNHEY, CDR2 SMNVEV, per germline (reference sequence). The CDR3 extends over 16 amino acids. V was pared by 4 bases and J by 4 bases, with 5 bases of the junction left unmatched.

The V call is TRBV27, the J call TRBJ2-1; 12 positions agree with TRBD2. The origin of this receptor is a man aged 40-50 years with acute or convalescent COVID-19. Sequencing input: peripheral blood. The CDR3: CASSYLAGGPYNEQFF. The CDR3 DNA reads as TGTGCCAGCAGTTATCTAGCGGGAGGGCCATACAATGAGCAGTTCTTC.